This is a list of T cell receptor beta chains from one sample in a study of blood T cells in healthy people across ages. MiXCR, run by TCRdb on the 5' RACE reads, gives a single entry per CDR3 protein. The profile shows roughly 2 million distinct CDR3 sequences, about 49% of them singletons. Sequencing input: blood. These receptors all come from a woman in her forties in good health. Each CDR3 is given with its conserved first and last residue. D genes are given only for firm matches. Only some rows state a clone size, as once, few, many or a class for expanded clones.

>TRBD1|TRBV20-1|-|TRBJ1-6
CSARTGQGNSPLHF
TGCAGTGCTAGAACGGGACAGGGCAATTCACCCCTCCACTTT
>-|TRBV6-2/TRBV6-3|few|TRBJ2-7
CASSYPGGTYEQYF
TGTGCCAGCAGTTACCCAGGAGGGACCTACGAGCAGTACTTC
>TRBD1|TRBV4-2|-|TRBJ2-5
CASSHTGTAAYNEQYF
TGTGCCAGCAGCCACACGGGGACAGCAGCCTACAATGAGCAGTACTTC
>-|TRBV20-1|few|TRBJ2-4
CSANHQVGGAKNIQYF
TGCAGTGCCAACCACCAAGTGGGCGGAGCCAAAAACATTCAGTACTTC
>-|TRBV7-8|-|TRBJ1-2
CASSLVAATYGYTF
TGTGCCAGCAGCTTAGTGGCGGCGACCTATGGCTACACCTTC
>TRBD1|TRBV5-1|-|TRBJ2-1
CASSLRGQGSSYNEQFF
TGCGCCAGCAGCTTGAGGGGACAGGGGAGCTCCTACAATGAGCAGTTCTTC
>TRBD1|TRBV7-2|-|TRBJ2-1
CASSPPGQSYNEQFF
TGTGCCAGCAGCCCTCCGGGACAGTCCTACAATGAGCAGTTCTTC
>-|TRBV5-1|-|TRBJ1-2
CASSLGSPEGYGYTF
TGCGCCAGCAGCTTGGGGTCCCCCGAGGGCTATGGCTACACCTTC
>-|TRBV5-1|-|TRBJ2-7
CASSHRGRSYEQYF
TGCGCCAGCAGCCATCGCGGGCGCAGCTACGAGCAGTACTTC
>-|TRBV29-1|-|TRBJ2-2
CSVGLVVSGLTGELFF
TGCAGCGTTGGTTTGGTAGTGTCCGGACTTACCGGGGAGCTGTTTTTT
>-|TRBV29-1|-|TRBJ1-1
CSVTAGDTEAFF
TGCAGCGTTACTGCAGGGGACACTGAAGCTTTCTTT
>-|TRBV9|-|TRBJ2-3
CASSVDFTSKDSSTDTQYF
TGTGCCAGCAGCGTAGATTTTACGAGCAAAGACAGTAGCACAGATACGCAGTATTTT
>-|TRBV4-1|once|TRBJ1-6
CASSQGRSDNSPLHF
TGCGCCAGCAGCCAAGGGCGCTCAGATAATTCACCCCTCCACTTT
>-|TRBV5-1|-|TRBJ2-1
CASSSHGEEYNEQFF
TGCGCCAGCAGCTCACACGGGGAGGAGTACAATGAGCAGTTCTTC
>TRBD1|TRBV20-1|few|TRBJ1-5
CSAKTMTGTNQPQHF
TGCAGTGCTAAAACTATGACAGGGACCAATCAGCCCCAGCATTTT
>-|TRBV9|-|TRBJ2-7
CASGTGFTYEQYF
TGTGCCAGCGGCACAGGGTTTACCTACGAGCAGTACTTC
>-|TRBV12-3/TRBV12-4|-|TRBJ2-7
CASTSLGRQIEQYF
TGTGCCAGCACCTCCTTGGGACGGCAGATCGAGCAGTACTTC
>-|TRBV6-2/TRBV6-3|-|TRBJ2-2
CASSDYTGELFF
TGTGCCAGCAGTGACTACACCGGGGAGCTGTTTTTT
>TRBD2|TRBV20-1|few|TRBJ2-3
CSPGLRTDTQYF
TGCAGTCCGGGACTACGAACAGATACGCAGTATTTT
>-|TRBV4-3|-|TRBJ2-3
CASSQGQIDTQYF
TGCGCCAGCAGCCAAGGGCAGATAGATACGCAGTATTTT
>-|TRBV29-1|few|TRBJ1-2
CSVPIYRSHYGYTF
TGCAGCGTTCCTATATACAGGTCGCACTATGGCTACACCTTC
>-|TRBV29-1|-|TRBJ1-2
CSVVSGGAYGYTF
TGCAGCGTTGTATCCGGGGGGGCATATGGCTACACCTTC
>-|TRBV10-3|-|TRBJ2-6
CAISDGVLSGANVLTF
TGTGCCATCAGTGACGGAGTTCTCTCTGGGGCCAACGTCCTGACTTTC
>-|TRBV5-1|-|TRBJ2-7
CASRRGDTSGNEQYF
TGCGCCAGCCGCCGAGGAGACACCTCGGGGAATGAGCAGTACTTC
>-|TRBV6-1|few|TRBJ2-3
CASRANRPGARRTDTQYF
TGTGCCAGCAGGGCAAATCGTCCAGGGGCCCGCCGCACAGATACGCAGTATTTT
>-|TRBV5-1|-|TRBJ2-5
CASSVEGRIESQYF
TGCGCCAGCAGCGTGGAGGGCAGGATAGAGTCCCAGTACTTC
>TRBD2|TRBV4-1|few|TRBJ2-1
CACSQDKLAGGATANEQFF
TGCGCCTGCAGCCAAGATAAGCTAGCGGGGGGGGCTACGGCGAATGAGCAGTTCTTC
>-|TRBV11-1|-|TRBJ2-1
CASTFQRASYNEQFF
TGTGCCAGCACTTTCCAGCGGGCATCCTACAATGAGCAGTTCTTC
>TRBD1|TRBV7-9|-|TRBJ2-6
CASSLARTGGISGANVLTF
TGTGCCAGCAGCTTAGCTAGGACAGGGGGGATCTCTGGGGCCAACGTCCTGACTTTC
>-|TRBV6-2/TRBV6-3|-|TRBJ2-1
CASSYPYEQFF
TGTGCCAGCAGTTACCCGTATGAGCAGTTCTTC
>TRBD1|TRBV9|-|TRBJ1-6
CASSDQRQGDSPLHF
TGTGCCAGCAGCGACCAACGACAGGGCGATTCACCCCTCCACTTT
>-|TRBV27|-|TRBJ1-5
CASSRDNGHQPQHF
TGTGCCAGCAGCCGGGACAACGGGCATCAGCCCCAGCATTTT
>TRBD1|TRBV24-1|-|TRBJ2-1
CATSDSLDRKGNNEQFF
TGTGCCACCAGTGATTCCCTGGACAGGAAAGGGAACAATGAGCAGTTCTTC
>-|TRBV7-2|-|TRBJ2-1
CASSLGPRGASYNEQFF
TGTGCCAGCAGCTTAGGCCCTCGAGGAGCGAGCTACAATGAGCAGTTCTTC
>-|TRBV6-6|-|TRBJ1-1
CASFPQNTEAFF
TGTGCCAGCTTCCCACAGAACACTGAAGCTTTCTTT
>TRBD2|TRBV29-1|-|TRBJ2-5
CSVGFAGLISGGETQYF
TGCAGCGTTGGGTTTGCGGGCCTAATAAGCGGGGGCGAGACCCAGTACTTC
>-|TRBV6-2/TRBV6-3|-|TRBJ2-7
CASSYSNAAYEQYF
TGTGCCAGCAGTTACTCTAATGCAGCCTACGAGCAGTACTTC
>-|TRBV6-2/TRBV6-3|few|TRBJ2-6
CASEGPILTF
TGTGCCAGCGAGGGGCCCATCCTGACTTTC
>-|TRBV2|-|TRBJ2-6
CASSEALQFSGANVLTF
TGTGCCAGCAGTGAAGCGCTTCAGTTTTCTGGGGCCAACGTCCTGACTTTC
>TRBD1|TRBV6-6|few|TRBJ2-5
CASSPMTGEETQYF
TGTGCCAGCAGTCCGATGACAGGGGAAGAGACCCAGTACTTC
>TRBD1|TRBV27|-|TRBJ1-2
CASSSQGGRLGGYTF
TGTGCCAGCAGTTCACAGGGGGGGCGCCTGGGAGGCTACACCTTC
>-|TRBV6-2/TRBV6-3|few|TRBJ2-1
CASSYSLGESSYNEQFF
TGTGCCAGCAGTTACTCTCTTGGGGAAAGCTCCTACAATGAGCAGTTCTTC
>-|TRBV10-3|-|TRBJ2-5
CAISESIESEETQYF
TGTGCCATCAGTGAGTCGATCGAGAGCGAAGAGACCCAGTACTTC
>-|TRBV27|-|TRBJ1-2
CASSVQPFYGYTF
TGTGCCAGCAGTGTACAGCCCTTCTATGGCTACACCTTC